This T cell receptor beta chain was recorded in a study of cytomegalovirus exposure and HLA in healthy donors. The study's findings and limits: According to reports, the classifier identified cytomegalovirus status with high specificity and sensitivity.

Per germline, CDR1 SGHRS and CDR2 YFSETQ. This CDR3 contains 14 residues. This clone appeared a few times. The antigen is not known. Amplification used 60 Vbeta primers and 13 Jbeta primers. Some clones are missing from TCRdb's copy, which holds only in-frame ones; the method was immunoSEQ multiplex PCR. The sample lists roughly 70,000 clones, about 74% occurring once. Specimen: PBMCs. The chain employs TRBV5-1 and TRBJ2-5, with D tentatively TRBD1 or TRBD2 (6 bases each). The closer fit of TRBJ2-7 to the DNA end suggests the J call may be wrong. The receptor's source is a human donor in good health. The CDR3 bases are TGCGCCAGCAGCTTGGATGGAGGGGGCTACGAGCAGTACTTC. This gives the protein CASSLDGGGYEQYF.